A selection of T cell receptor beta chains follows, all from one sample in a study of cytomegalovirus exposure and HLA in healthy donors. Sequencing used immunoSEQ multiplex PCR; TCRdb keeps in-frame clones, though not all of them. The table lists about 130,000 clones, just under 85% of them singletons. Sequenced sample: PBMCs. All receptors derive from a boy aged 2 to 10 in good health and CMV-seronegative. Each CDR3 is given with its conserved first and last residue. The D gene is left open where the match is weak. Where a row states a size, it is once, few, many or the class of an expanded clone; other rows omit it.

v_gene: TRBV2; d_gene: TRBD1; abundance: NA; j_gene: TRBJ2-7; CDR3nt: TGTGCCAGCATGCGAGGACAGGGCCGATCCTCCTACGAGCAGTACTTC; CDR3aa: CASMRGQGRSSYEQYF
v_gene: TRBV9; d_gene: NA; abundance: NA; j_gene: TRBJ2-1; CDR3nt: TGTGCCAGCAGCGTAGGACAGAGCTCCTACAATGAGCAGTTCTTC; CDR3aa: CASSVGQSSYNEQFF
v_gene: TRBV2; d_gene: NA; abundance: NA; j_gene: TRBJ1-1; CDR3nt: TGTGCCAGCAGGGCTTGGACAGTCAACACTGAAGCTTTCTTT; CDR3aa: CASRAWTVNTEAFF
v_gene: TRBV5-1; d_gene: NA; abundance: NA; j_gene: TRBJ1-1; CDR3nt: TGCGCCAGCAGCCCAAGACGGACAGCCCCAAACACTGAAGCTTTCTTT; CDR3aa: CASSPRRTAPNTEAFF
v_gene: TRBV10-3; d_gene: NA; abundance: NA; j_gene: TRBJ1-2; CDR3nt: TGTGCCATAATGGATGGCTTGACACTTCCCATCGATGGCTACACCTTC; CDR3aa: CAIMDGLTLPIDGYTF
v_gene: TRBV6-5; d_gene: NA; abundance: NA; j_gene: TRBJ2-3; CDR3nt: TGTGCCAGCAGTTACTCGAGGTCCACAGATACGCAGTATTTT; CDR3aa: CASSYSRSTDTQYF
v_gene: TRBV7-9; d_gene: TRBD1; abundance: NA; j_gene: TRBJ1-1; CDR3nt: TGTGCCAGCGGGGGACAGGGGTCATCGGGGAACACTGAAGCTTTCTTT; CDR3aa: CASGGQGSSGNTEAFF
v_gene: TRBV5-1; d_gene: TRBD1; abundance: once; j_gene: TRBJ1-1; CDR3nt: TGCGCCAGCAGCTTGACACAGGGGGCCACTGAAGCTTTCTTT; CDR3aa: CASSLTQGATEAFF
v_gene: TRBV9; d_gene: TRBD1; abundance: NA; j_gene: TRBJ1-1; CDR3nt: TGTGCCAGCAGCGCGGGACAGGGGGAACCTGAAGCTTTCTTT; CDR3aa: CASSAGQGEPEAFF
v_gene: TRBV19; d_gene: NA; abundance: NA; j_gene: TRBJ1-1; CDR3nt: TGTGCCAGTAGTATTACGGGAAACCCCAACACTGAAGCTTTCTTT; CDR3aa: CASSITGNPNTEAFF
v_gene: TRBV30; d_gene: NA; abundance: NA; j_gene: TRBJ1-1; CDR3nt: TGTGCCTGGACACGGGTCGGGGTGGGCACTGAAGCTTTCTTT; CDR3aa: CAWTRVGVGTEAFF
v_gene: TRBV6-5; d_gene: TRBD1; abundance: NA; j_gene: TRBJ1-1; CDR3nt: TGTGCCAGCAGTTACGGGGACAGGGTGGGTGAAGCTTTCTTT; CDR3aa: CASSYGDRVGEAFF
v_gene: TRBV9; d_gene: TRBD1; abundance: NA; j_gene: TRBJ2-1; CDR3nt: TGTGCCAGCAGCGCGACAGGGGACCTATATGGGTTTTACAATGAGCAGTTCTTC; CDR3aa: CASSATGDLYGFYNEQFF
v_gene: TRBV6-1; d_gene: NA; abundance: NA; j_gene: TRBJ1-4; CDR3nt: TGTGCCAGCAGTCGACAGAATGAAAAACTGTTTTTT; CDR3aa: CASSRQNEKLFF
v_gene: TRBV6-1; d_gene: TRBD1; abundance: NA; j_gene: TRBJ1-1; CDR3nt: TGTGCCAGCAGTCCCCGGACAGGGGAGTACACTGAAGCTTTCTTT; CDR3aa: CASSPRTGEYTEAFF
v_gene: TRBV10-3; d_gene: TRBD1; abundance: NA; j_gene: TRBJ1-1; CDR3nt: TGTGCCATCAGTGACCTAGACAGGGAAGAGGGGGCTTTCTTT; CDR3aa: CAISDLDREEGAFF
v_gene: TRBV6-5; d_gene: NA; abundance: once; j_gene: TRBJ1-2; CDR3nt: TGTGCCAGCAGCCAAGGAGTGGGCTACACCTTC; CDR3aa: CASSQGVGYTF
v_gene: TRBV18; d_gene: TRBD1; abundance: NA; j_gene: TRBJ1-2; CDR3nt: TGTGCCAGCTCACCTGTACAGGGGGGTGGCTACACCTTC; CDR3aa: CASSPVQGGGYTF
v_gene: TRBV2; d_gene: TRBD1; abundance: NA; j_gene: TRBJ1-4; CDR3nt: TGTGCCAGTAGGGACAGAGCATTTGCAACTAATGAAAAACTGTTTTTT; CDR3aa: CASRDRAFATNEKLFF
v_gene: TRBV10-3; d_gene: TRBD1; abundance: NA; j_gene: TRBJ2-5; CDR3nt: TGTGCCATCAGTGACGACAGGGTTCAAGAGACCCAGTACTTC; CDR3aa: CAISDDRVQETQYF
v_gene: TRBV6-5; d_gene: NA; abundance: NA; j_gene: TRBJ2-5; CDR3nt: TGTGCCAGCAGCTTACAGGGACCCCTCCAAGAGACCCAGTACTTC; CDR3aa: CASSLQGPLQETQYF
v_gene: TRBV11-1; d_gene: NA; abundance: NA; j_gene: TRBJ1-6; CDR3nt: TGTGCCAGCAGGACACTGACAGGCGTCAATTCACCCCTCCACTTT; CDR3aa: CASRTLTGVNSPLHF
v_gene: TRBV18; d_gene: TRBD1; abundance: NA; j_gene: TRBJ1-5; CDR3nt: TGTGCCAGCTCACCGACAGGGAATGAGCAGCCCCAGCATTTT; CDR3aa: CASSPTGNEQPQHF
v_gene: TRBV27; d_gene: NA; abundance: NA; j_gene: TRBJ2-7; CDR3nt: TGTGCCAGCAGTTTAGGCGGCAGGGATACCTACGAGCAGTACTTC; CDR3aa: CASSLGGRDTYEQYF
v_gene: TRBV7-9; d_gene: TRBD2; abundance: NA; j_gene: TRBJ2-1; CDR3nt: TGTGCCAGCAGCTTATTAGGCGGGAGGGCCTACAATGAGCAGTTCTTC; CDR3aa: CASSLLGGRAYNEQFF
v_gene: TRBV9; d_gene: NA; abundance: NA; j_gene: TRBJ1-6; CDR3nt: TGTGCCAGCAGCGTCGGCAGGTTTAATTCACCCCTCCACTTT; CDR3aa: CASSVGRFNSPLHF
v_gene: TRBV27; d_gene: NA; abundance: NA; j_gene: TRBJ1-3; CDR3nt: TGTGCCAGCAGTTCTCGAGGGGGTGTGTCTGGAAACACCATATATTTT; CDR3aa: CASSSRGGVSGNTIYF
v_gene: TRBV7-2; d_gene: NA; abundance: NA; j_gene: TRBJ2-7; CDR3nt: TGTGCCAGCAGCTCCCGGGACTTTTCGGGCGAGCAGTACTTC; CDR3aa: CASSSRDFSGEQYF
v_gene: TRBV7-2; d_gene: NA; abundance: NA; j_gene: TRBJ1-2; CDR3nt: TGTGCCAGCAGCTTAGAGCGGGCGAGCTATGGCTACACCTTC; CDR3aa: CASSLERASYGYTF
v_gene: TRBV6-4; d_gene: NA; abundance: once; j_gene: TRBJ2-3; CDR3nt: TGTGCCAGCAGTGACGCCGGCGGGGGCAGGGCAGATACGCAGTATTTT; CDR3aa: CASSDAGGGRADTQYF
v_gene: TRBV18; d_gene: NA; abundance: NA; j_gene: TRBJ1-1; CDR3nt: TGTGCCAGCTCACCGCGGATGAACACTGAAGCTTTCTTT; CDR3aa: CASSPRMNTEAFF
v_gene: TRBV30; d_gene: TRBD1; abundance: once; j_gene: TRBJ1-4; CDR3nt: TGTGCCTGGGGACAGGGTGCTGCAACTAATGAAAAACTGTTTTTT; CDR3aa: CAWGQGAATNEKLFF
v_gene: TRBV30; d_gene: NA; abundance: once; j_gene: TRBJ1-5; CDR3nt: TGTGCCTGGAGGAGGGAGGGGGTCAATCAGCCCCAGCATTTT; CDR3aa: CAWRREGVNQPQHF
v_gene: TRBV9; d_gene: NA; abundance: NA; j_gene: TRBJ1-1; CDR3nt: TGTGCCAGCAGGAGGGTATTAGGGGGAGCGTACACTGAAGCTTTCTTT; CDR3aa: CASRRVLGGAYTEAFF
v_gene: TRBV7-9; d_gene: NA; abundance: NA; j_gene: TRBJ2-3; CDR3nt: TGTGCCAGCAGCTGGCTTAACACAGATACGCAGTATTTT; CDR3aa: CASSWLNTDTQYF
v_gene: TRBV7-8; d_gene: TRBD1; abundance: NA; j_gene: TRBJ2-5; CDR3nt: TGTGCCAGCAGCCGAGGACAGGGGGCAGGAGAGACCCAGTACTTC; CDR3aa: CASSRGQGAGETQYF
v_gene: TRBV19; d_gene: TRBD2; abundance: NA; j_gene: TRBJ2-1; CDR3nt: TGTGCCAGTAGTAGCAGGGGGACTAGCGGTTACAATGAGCAGTTCTTC; CDR3aa: CASSSRGTSGYNEQFF
v_gene: TRBV11-2; d_gene: NA; abundance: NA; j_gene: TRBJ1-3; CDR3nt: TGTGCCAGCAGCTTAGAACCCACAGCCTACGGCTCTGGAAACACCATATATTTT; CDR3aa: CASSLEPTAYGSGNTIYF
v_gene: TRBV18; d_gene: NA; abundance: NA; j_gene: TRBJ2-1; CDR3nt: TGTGCCAGCTCACCACGGACAGGGAGGGTCTACAATGAGCAGTTCTTC; CDR3aa: CASSPRTGRVYNEQFF
v_gene: TRBV4-1; d_gene: NA; abundance: NA; j_gene: TRBJ2-1; CDR3nt: TGCGCCAGCAGCCAAGTCCCAGGGGTGAATGAGCAGTTCTTC; CDR3aa: CASSQVPGVNEQFF
v_gene: TRBV30; d_gene: TRBD2; abundance: NA; j_gene: TRBJ2-5; CDR3nt: TGTGCCTGGAGCACAGTACGGACTAGCGGGAACCAAGAGACCCAGTACTTC; CDR3aa: CAWSTVRTSGNQETQYF
v_gene: TRBV27; d_gene: NA; abundance: NA; j_gene: TRBJ1-1; CDR3nt: TGTGCCAGCAGTTTAGGGGCGACCTTGGGCACTGAAGCTTTCTTT; CDR3aa: CASSLGATLGTEAFF
v_gene: TRBV28; d_gene: NA; abundance: NA; j_gene: TRBJ1-2; CDR3nt: TGTGCCAGCACTCAACTGAGGAACTATGGCTACACCTTC; CDR3aa: CASTQLRNYGYTF
v_gene: TRBV6-6; d_gene: TRBD1; abundance: few; j_gene: TRBJ2-7; CDR3nt: TGTGCCAGCCTACAGGGGAACGAGCAGTACTTC; CDR3aa: CASLQGNEQYF
v_gene: TRBV7-2; d_gene: TRBD2; abundance: NA; j_gene: TRBJ2-7; CDR3nt: TGTGCCAGCAGCCGAGGGACTAGCGGGGTTTACGAGCAGTACTTC; CDR3aa: CASSRGTSGVYEQYF
v_gene: TRBV6-5; d_gene: NA; abundance: NA; j_gene: TRBJ2-6; CDR3nt: TGTGCCAGCGCCGGGACTGCCTCTGGGGCCAACGCCCTGACTTTC; CDR3aa: CASAGTASGANALTF
v_gene: TRBV11-2; d_gene: NA; abundance: once; j_gene: TRBJ2-1; CDR3nt: TGTGCCAGCAGCGACAAAGGATTCGGCAATGAGCAGTTCTTC; CDR3aa: CASSDKGFGNEQFF
v_gene: TRBV27; d_gene: NA; abundance: few; j_gene: TRBJ2-1; CDR3nt: TGTGCCAGCAAGGGGGGGCCTGGGAATGAGCAGTTCTTC; CDR3aa: CASKGGPGNEQFF